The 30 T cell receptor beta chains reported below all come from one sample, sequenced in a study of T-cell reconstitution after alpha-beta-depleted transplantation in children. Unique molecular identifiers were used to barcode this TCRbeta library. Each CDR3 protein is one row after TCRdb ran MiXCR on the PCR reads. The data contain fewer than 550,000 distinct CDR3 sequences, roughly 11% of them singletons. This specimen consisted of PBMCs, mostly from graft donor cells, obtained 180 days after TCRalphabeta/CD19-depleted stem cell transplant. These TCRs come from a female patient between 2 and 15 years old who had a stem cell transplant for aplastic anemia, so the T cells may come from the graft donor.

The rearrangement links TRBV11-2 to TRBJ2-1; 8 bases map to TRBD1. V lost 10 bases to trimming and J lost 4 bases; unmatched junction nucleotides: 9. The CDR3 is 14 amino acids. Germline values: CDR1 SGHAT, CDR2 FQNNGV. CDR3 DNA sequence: TGTGCCACCCCAGGAGGGACAGGATACAATGAGCAGTTCTTC. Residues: CATPGGTGYNEQFF.

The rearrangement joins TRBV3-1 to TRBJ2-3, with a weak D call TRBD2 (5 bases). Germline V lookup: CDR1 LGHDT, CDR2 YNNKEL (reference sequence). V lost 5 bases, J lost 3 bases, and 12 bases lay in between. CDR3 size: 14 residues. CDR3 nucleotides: TGTGCCAGCAGCTACGGGGTGGGTACAGATACGCAGTATTTT. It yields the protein CASSYGVGTDTQYF.

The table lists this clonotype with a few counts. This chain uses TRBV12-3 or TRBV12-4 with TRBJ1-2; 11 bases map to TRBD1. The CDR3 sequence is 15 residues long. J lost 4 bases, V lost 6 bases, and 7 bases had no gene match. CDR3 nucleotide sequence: TGTGCCAGCAGCCTGGACAGGGGGCCCCTCTATGGCTACACCTTC. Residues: CASSLDRGPLYGYTF.

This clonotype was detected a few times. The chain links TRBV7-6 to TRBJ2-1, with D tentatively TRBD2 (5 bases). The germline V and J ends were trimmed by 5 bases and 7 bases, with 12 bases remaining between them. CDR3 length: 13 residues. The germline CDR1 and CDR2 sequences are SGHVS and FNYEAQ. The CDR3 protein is CASSPLERNEQFF. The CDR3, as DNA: TGTGCCAGCAGCCCGCTGGAGCGGAATGAGCAGTTCTTC.

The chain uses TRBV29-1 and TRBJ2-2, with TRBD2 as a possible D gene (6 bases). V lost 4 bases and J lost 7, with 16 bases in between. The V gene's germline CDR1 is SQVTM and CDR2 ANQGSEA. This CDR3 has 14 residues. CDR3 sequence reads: CSVGAAPGSGELFF. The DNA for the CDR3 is TGCAGCGTTGGAGCGGCCCCCGGGAGCGGGGAGCTGTTTTTT.

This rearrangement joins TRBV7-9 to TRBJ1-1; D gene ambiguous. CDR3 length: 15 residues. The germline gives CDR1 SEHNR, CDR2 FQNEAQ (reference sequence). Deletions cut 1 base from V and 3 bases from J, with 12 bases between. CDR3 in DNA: TGTGCCAGCAGCTTAGTAGGGAGCGGCGACACTGAAGCTTTCTTT. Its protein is CASSLVGSGDTEAFF.

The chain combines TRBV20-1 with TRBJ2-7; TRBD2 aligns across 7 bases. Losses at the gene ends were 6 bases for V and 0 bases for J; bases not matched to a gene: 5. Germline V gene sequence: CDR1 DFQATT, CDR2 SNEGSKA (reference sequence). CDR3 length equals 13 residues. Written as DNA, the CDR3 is TGCAGTGCCCTAGCGGAGACCTCCTACGAGCAGTACTTC. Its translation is CSALAETSYEQYF.

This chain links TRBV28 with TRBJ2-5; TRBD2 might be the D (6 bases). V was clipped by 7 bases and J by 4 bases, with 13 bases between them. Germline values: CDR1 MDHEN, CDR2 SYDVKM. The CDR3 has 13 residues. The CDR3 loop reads CASMVRRGETQYF. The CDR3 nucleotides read TGTGCCAGCATGGTGCGGCGGGGAGAGACCCAGTACTTC.

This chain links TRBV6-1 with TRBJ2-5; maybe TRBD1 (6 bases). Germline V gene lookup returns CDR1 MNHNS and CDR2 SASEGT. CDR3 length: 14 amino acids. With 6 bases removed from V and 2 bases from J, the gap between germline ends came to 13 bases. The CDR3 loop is CASSVRQVQETQYF. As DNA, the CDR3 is TGTGCCAGCAGCGTAAGACAGGTACAAGAGACCCAGTACTTC.

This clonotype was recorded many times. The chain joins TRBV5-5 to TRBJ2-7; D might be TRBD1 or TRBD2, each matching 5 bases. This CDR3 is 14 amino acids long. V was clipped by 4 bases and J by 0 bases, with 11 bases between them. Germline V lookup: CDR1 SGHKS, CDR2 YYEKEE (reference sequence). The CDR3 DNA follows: TGTGCCAGCAGCGGGACGGGAAGCTCCTACGAGCAGTACGTC. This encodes CASSGTGSSYEQYV.

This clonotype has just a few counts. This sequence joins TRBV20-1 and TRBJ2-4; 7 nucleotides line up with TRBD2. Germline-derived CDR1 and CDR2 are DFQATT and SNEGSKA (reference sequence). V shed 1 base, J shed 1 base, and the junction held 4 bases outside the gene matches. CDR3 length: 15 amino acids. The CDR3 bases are TGCAGTGCTAGAGGGGAGCGGGATGCCAAAAACATTCAGTACTTC. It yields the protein CSARGERDAKNIQYF.

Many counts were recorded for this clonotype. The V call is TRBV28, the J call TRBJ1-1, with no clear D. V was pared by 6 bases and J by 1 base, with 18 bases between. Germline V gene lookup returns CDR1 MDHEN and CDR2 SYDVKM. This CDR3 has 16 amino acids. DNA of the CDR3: TGTGCCAGCAGCCCCCATGGAGGGTTGGGGAACACTGAAGCTTTCTTT. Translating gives CASSPHGGLGNTEAFF.

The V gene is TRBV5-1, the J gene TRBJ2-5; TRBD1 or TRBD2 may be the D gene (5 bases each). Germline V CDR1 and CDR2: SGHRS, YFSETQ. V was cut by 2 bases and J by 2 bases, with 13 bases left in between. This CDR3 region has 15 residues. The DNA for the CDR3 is TGCGCCAGCAGCTTTATCGGGGCAGCTCAAGAGACCCAGTACTTC. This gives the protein CASSFIGAAQETQYF.

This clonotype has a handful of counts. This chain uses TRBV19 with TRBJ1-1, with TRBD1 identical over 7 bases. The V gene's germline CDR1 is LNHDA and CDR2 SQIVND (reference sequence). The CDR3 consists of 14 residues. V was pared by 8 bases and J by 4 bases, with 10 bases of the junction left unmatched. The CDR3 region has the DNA TGTGCCAGTCGGTTGGACAGGATGAGCACTGAAGCTTTCTTT. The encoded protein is CASRLDRMSTEAFF.

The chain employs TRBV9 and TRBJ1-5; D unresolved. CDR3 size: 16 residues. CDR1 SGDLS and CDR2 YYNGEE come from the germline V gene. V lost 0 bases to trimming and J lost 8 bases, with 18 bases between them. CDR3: CASSVGPLGPGEPQHF. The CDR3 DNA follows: TGTGCCAGCAGCGTAGGTCCCCTCGGCCCGGGTGAGCCCCAGCATTTT.

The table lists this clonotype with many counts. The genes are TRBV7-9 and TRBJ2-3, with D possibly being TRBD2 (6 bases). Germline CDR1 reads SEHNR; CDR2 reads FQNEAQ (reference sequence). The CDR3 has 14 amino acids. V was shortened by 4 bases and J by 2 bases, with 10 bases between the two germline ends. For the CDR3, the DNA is TGTGCCAGCAGCTCCCGGGGGACCACAGATACGCAGTATTTT. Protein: CASSSRGTTDTQYF.

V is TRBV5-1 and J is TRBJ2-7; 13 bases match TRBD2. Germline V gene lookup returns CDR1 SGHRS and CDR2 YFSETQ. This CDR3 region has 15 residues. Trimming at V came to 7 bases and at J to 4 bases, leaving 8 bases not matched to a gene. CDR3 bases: TGCGCCAGCCCCCGAAGGACTAGCGGGGGATACGAGCAGTACTTC. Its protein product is CASPRRTSGGYEQYF. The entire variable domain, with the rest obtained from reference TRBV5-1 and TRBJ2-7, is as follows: KAGVTQTPRYLIKTRGQQVTLSCSPISGHRSVSWYQQTPGQGLQFLFEYFSETQRNKGNFPGRFSGRQFSNSRSEMNVSTLELGDSALYLCASPRRTSGGYEQYFGPGTRLTVT.

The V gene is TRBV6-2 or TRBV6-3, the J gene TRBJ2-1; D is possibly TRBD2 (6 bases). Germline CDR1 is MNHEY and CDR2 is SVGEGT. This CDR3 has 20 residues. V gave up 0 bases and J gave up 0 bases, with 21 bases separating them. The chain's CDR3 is CASSYSMSEEGPISYNEQFF. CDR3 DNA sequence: TGTGCCAGCAGTTACTCGATGAGTGAGGAGGGCCCCATCTCCTACAATGAGCAGTTCTTC.

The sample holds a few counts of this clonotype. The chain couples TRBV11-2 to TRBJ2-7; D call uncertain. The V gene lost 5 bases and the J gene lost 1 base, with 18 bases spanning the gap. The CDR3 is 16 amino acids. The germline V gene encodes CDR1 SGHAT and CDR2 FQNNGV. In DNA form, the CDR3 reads TGTGCCAGCAGCCCTGGGTTCCCCACGAGATCCTACGAGCAGTACGTC. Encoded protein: CASSPGFPTRSYEQYV.

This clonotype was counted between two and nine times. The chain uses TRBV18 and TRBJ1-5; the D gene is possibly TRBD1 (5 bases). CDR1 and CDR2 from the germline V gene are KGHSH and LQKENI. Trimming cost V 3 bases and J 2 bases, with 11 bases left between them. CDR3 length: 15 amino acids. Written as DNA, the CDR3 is TGTGCCAGCTCACCTCGGAGGGGAGGCAATCAGCCCCAGCATTTT. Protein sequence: CASSPRRGGNQPQHF.

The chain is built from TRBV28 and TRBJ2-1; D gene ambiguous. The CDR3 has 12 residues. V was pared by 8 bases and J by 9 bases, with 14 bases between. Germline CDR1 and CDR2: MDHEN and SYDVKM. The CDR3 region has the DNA TGTGCCAGCCTGACTCTTCAGAGTGAGCAGTTCTTC. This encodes CASLTLQSEQFF.

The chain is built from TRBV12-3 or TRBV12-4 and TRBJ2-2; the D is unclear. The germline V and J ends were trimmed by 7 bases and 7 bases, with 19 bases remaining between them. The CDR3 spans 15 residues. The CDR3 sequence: CASTPERIGGGELFF. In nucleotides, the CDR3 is TGTGCCAGCACCCCAGAGAGGATAGGCGGCGGGGAGCTGTTTTTT.

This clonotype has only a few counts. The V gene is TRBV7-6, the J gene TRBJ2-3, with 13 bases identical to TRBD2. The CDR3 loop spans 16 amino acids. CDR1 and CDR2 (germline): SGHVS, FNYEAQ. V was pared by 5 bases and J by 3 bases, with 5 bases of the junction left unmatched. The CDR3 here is CASSGLAGVRTDTQYF. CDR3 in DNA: TGTGCCAGCAGCGGACTAGCGGGAGTTAGAACAGATACGCAGTATTTT.

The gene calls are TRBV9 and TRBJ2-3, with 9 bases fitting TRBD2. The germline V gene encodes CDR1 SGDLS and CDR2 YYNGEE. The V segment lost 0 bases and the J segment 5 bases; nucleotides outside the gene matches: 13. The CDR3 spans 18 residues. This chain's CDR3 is CASSVAPFVAGDRDTQYF. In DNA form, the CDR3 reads TGTGCCAGCAGCGTAGCTCCTTTCGTAGCGGGAGATAGAGATACGCAGTATTTT. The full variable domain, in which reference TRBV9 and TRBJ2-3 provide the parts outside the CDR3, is DSGVTQTPKHLITATGQRVTLRCSPRSGDLSVYWYQQSLDQGLQFLIQYYNGEERAKGNILERFSAQQFPDLHSELNLSSLELGDSALYFCASSVAPFVAGDRDTQYFGPGTRLTVL.

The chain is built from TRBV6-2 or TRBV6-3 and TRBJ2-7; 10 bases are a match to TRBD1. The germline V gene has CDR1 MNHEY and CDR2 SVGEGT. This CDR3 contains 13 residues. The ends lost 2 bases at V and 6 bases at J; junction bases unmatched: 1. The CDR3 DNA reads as TGTGCCAGCAGTTACGGGACAGGGGTCGAGCAGTACGTC. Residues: CASSYGTGVEQYV.

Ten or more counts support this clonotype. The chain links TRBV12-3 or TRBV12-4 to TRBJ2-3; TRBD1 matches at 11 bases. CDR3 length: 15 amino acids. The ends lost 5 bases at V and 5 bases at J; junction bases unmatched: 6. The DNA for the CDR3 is TGTGCCAGCAGTCCGGGACAGGGGGTTGGAGATACGCAGTATTTT. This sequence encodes CASSPGQGVGDTQYF.

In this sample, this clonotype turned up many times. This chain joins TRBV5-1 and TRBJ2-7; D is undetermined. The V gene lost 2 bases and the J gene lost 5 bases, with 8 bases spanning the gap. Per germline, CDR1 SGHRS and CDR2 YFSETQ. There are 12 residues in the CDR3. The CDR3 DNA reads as TGCGCCAGCAGCTTTAACAAGCACGAGCAGTACTTC. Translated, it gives CASSFNKHEQYF.

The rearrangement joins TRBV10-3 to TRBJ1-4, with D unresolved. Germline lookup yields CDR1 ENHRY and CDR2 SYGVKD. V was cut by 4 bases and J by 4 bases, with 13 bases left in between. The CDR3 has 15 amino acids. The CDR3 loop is CAISGSMLDNEKLFF. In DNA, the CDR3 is TGTGCCATCAGTGGATCTATGTTAGATAATGAAAAACTGTTTTTT.

CDR3: CASSYPVTEAFF. CDR3 DNA: TGTGCCAGCAGTTACCCTGTCACTGAAGCTTTCTTT. The rearrangement joins TRBV6-5 to TRBJ1-1; unclear D gene. The CDR3 length is 12 residues. V was pared by 2 bases and J by 4 bases, with 5 bases between. Looked up from germline, CDR1 is MNHEY and CDR2 is SVGAGI.

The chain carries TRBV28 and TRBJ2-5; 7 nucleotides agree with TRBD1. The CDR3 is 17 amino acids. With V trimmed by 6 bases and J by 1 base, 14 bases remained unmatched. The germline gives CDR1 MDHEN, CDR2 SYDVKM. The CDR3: CASRYRDRKIFQETQYF. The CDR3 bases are TGTGCCAGCAGATACCGGGACAGAAAGATATTCCAAGAGACCCAGTACTTC.